This entry concerns a single T cell receptor (beta chain). Its antigen is unidentified. The same CDR3 also results from other DNA sequences found in this sample. CDR1 is MGHRA and CDR2 is YSYEKL in the germline V gene. Trimming took 4 bases from V and 2 from J, leaving 12 bases between them. The CDR3 spans 15 residues. The data were obtained in a study of graft-versus-host responses after intestinal transplantation. Method: immunoSEQ multiplex PCR; TCRdb's copy keeps in-frame clones and lacks some. The repertoire holds tens of thousands of clones, roughly 90% seen once, with around 0.5% in the top ten.

The V gene is TRBV4-1, the J gene TRBJ1-5; a possible D gene is TRBD1 (5 bases). The starting material was unstimulated CD8+ T cells sorted from spleen or lymph node cells, obtained before intestinal transplant. This sequence originates from a human donor who received an intestinal transplant. This chain's CDR3 is CASSPGTGGNQPQHF. The CDR3 nucleotides read TGCGCCAGCAGCCCCGGGACTGGAGGCAATCAGCCCCAGCATTTT.